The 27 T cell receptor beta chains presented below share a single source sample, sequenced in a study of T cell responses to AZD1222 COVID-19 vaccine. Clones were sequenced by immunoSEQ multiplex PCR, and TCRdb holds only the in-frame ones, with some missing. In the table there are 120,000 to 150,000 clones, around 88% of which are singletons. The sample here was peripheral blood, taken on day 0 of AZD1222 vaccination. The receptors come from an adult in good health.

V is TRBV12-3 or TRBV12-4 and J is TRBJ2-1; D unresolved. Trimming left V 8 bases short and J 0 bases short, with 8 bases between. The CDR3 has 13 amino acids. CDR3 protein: CASSTSSYNEQFF. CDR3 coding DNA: TGTGCCAGCTCAACGAGCTCCTACAATGAGCAGTTCTTC.

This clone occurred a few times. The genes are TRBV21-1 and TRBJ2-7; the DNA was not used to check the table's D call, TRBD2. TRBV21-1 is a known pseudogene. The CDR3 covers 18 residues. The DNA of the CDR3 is TGTGCCAGCAGCAAAGCAGCTGGGGGGAGGGGATGGGGCTACGAGCAGTACTTC. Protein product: CASSKAAGGRGWGYEQYF.

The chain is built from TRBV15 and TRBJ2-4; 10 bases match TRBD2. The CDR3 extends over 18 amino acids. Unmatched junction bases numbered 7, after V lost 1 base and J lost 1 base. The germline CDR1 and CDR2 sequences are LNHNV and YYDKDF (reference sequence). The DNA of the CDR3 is TGTGCCACCAGCAGAGGAACTAGCGGGACGGGGGCCAAAAACATTCAGTACTTC. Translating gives CATSRGTSGTGAKNIQYF.

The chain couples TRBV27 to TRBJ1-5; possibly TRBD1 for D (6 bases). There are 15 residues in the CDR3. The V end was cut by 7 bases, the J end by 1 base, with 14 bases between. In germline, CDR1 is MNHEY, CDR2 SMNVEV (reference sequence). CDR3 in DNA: TGTGCCAGCAAGGCAGGGGCATTAAGCAATCAGCCCCAGCATTTT. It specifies CASKAGALSNQPQHF.

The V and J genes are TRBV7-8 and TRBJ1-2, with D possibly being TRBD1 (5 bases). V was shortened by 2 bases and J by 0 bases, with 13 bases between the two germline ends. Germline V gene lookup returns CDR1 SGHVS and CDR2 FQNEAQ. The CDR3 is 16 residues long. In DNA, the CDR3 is TGTGCCAGCAGCTTAACCGACAGTCTAGCTAACTATGGCTACACCTTC. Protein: CASSLTDSLANYGYTF.

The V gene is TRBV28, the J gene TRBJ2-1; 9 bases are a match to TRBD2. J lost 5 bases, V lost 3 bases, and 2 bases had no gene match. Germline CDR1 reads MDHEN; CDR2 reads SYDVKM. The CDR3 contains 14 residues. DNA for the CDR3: TGTGCCAGCAGTTTCCCTAGCGGGAACAATGAGCAGTTCTTC. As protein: CASSFPSGNNEQFF.

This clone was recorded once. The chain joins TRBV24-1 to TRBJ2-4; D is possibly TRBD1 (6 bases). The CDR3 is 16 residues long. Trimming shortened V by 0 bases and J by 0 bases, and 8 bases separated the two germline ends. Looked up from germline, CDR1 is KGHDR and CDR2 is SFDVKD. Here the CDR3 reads CATSDLGGRAKNIQYF. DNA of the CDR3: TGTGCCACCAGTGATTTGGGGGGCAGAGCCAAAAACATTCAGTACTTC.

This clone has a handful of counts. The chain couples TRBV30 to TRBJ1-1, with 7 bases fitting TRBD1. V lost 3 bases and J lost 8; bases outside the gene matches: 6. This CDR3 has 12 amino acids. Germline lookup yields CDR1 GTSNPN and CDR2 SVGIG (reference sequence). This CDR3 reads CAWSATGREAFF. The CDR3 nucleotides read TGTGCCTGGAGCGCGACAGGGAGAGAAGCTTTCTTT. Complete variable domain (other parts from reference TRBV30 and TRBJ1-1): SQTIHQWPATLVQPVGSPLSLECTVEGTSNPNLYWYRQAAGRGLQLLFYSVGIGQISSEVPQNLSASRPQDRQFILSSKKLLLSDSGFYLCAWSATGREAFFGQGTRLTVV.

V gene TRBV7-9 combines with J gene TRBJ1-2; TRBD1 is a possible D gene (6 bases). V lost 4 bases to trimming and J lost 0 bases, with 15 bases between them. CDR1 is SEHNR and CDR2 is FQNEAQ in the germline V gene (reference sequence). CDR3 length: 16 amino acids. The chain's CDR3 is CASSSDRTLTNYGYTF. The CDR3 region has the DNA TGTGCCAGCAGCTCCGACAGGACGCTGACTAACTATGGCTACACCTTC.

The CDR3 spells CASSFRGDYGYTF. The CDR3 coding sequence is TGTGCCAGTAGTTTCCGCGGAGACTATGGCTACACCTTC. This sequence joins TRBV19 and TRBJ1-2; D is ambiguous. Trimming stripped 5 bases from V and 3 bases from J, with 10 bases between. Germline V gene lookup returns CDR1 LNHDA and CDR2 SQIVND (reference sequence). CDR3 length: 13 residues.

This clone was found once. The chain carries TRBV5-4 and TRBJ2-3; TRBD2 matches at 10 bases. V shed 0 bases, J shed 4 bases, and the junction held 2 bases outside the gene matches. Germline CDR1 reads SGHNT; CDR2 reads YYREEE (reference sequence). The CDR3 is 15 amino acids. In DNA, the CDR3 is TGTGCCAGCAGCTTGGGCAGCGGGAGGGCAGATACGCAGTATTTT. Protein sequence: CASSLGSGRADTQYF. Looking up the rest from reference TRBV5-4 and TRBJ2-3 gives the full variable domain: ETGVTQSPTHLIKTRGQQVTLRCSSQSGHNTVSWYQQALGQGPQFIFQYYREEENGRGNFPPRFSGLQFPNYSSELNVNALELDDSALYLCASSLGSGRADTQYFGPGTRLTVL.

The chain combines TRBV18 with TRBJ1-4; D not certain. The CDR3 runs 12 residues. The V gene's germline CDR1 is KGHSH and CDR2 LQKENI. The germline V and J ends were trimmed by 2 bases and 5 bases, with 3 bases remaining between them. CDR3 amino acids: CASSPGNEKLFF. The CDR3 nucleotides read TGTGCCAGCTCACCAGGGAATGAAAAACTGTTTTTT.

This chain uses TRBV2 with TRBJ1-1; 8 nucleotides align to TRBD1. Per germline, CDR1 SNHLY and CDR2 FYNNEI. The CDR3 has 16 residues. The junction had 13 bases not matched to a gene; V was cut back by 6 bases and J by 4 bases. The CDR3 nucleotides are TGTGCCAGCAGAACCAGGACAGGGTCTGTTTTCACTGAAGCTTTCTTT. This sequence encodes CASRTRTGSVFTEAFF.

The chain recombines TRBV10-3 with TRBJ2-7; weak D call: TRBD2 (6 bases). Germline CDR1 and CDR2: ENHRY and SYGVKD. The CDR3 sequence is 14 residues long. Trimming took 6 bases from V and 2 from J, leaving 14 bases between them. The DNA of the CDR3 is TGTGCCATCAGCCCCGGGACTGGGGCCTACGAGCAGTACTTC. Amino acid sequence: CAISPGTGAYEQYF.

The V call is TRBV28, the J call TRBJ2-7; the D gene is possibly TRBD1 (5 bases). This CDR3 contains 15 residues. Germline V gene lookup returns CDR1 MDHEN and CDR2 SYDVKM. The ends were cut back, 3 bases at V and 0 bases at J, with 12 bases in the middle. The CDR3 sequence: CASSLAGPASYEQYF. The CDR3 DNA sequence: TGTGCCAGCAGTTTGGCAGGGCCAGCCTCCTACGAGCAGTACTTC.

In DNA, the CDR3 is TGCAGCGTTCAGGACTCTGGAAACACCATATATTTT. Its translation is CSVQDSGNTIYF. The V and J genes are TRBV29-1 and TRBJ1-3; D gene ambiguous. Germline CDR1 is SQVTM and CDR2 is ANQGSEA. The CDR3 spans 12 residues. The V gene lost 5 bases and the J gene lost 0 bases, with 5 bases spanning the gap.

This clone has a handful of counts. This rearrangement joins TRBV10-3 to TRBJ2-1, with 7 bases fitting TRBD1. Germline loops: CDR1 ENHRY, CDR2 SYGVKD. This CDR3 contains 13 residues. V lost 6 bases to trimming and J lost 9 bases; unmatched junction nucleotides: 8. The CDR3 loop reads CAIRGDRDIEQFF. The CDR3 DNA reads TGTGCCATCAGGGGGGACAGAGATATTGAGCAGTTCTTC.

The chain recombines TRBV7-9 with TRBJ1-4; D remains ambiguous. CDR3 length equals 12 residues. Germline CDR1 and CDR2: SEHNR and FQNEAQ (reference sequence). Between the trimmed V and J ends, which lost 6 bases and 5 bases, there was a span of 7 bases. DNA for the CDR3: TGTGCCAGCAGGGACGGGAATGAAAAACTGTTTTTT. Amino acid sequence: CASRDGNEKLFF.

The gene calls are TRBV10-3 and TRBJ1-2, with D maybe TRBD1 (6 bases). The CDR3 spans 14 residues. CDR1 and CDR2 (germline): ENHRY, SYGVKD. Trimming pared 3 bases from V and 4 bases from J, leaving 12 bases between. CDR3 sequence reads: CAISDLGGSYGYTF. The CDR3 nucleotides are TGTGCCATCAGTGATTTAGGGGGTAGCTATGGCTACACCTTC.

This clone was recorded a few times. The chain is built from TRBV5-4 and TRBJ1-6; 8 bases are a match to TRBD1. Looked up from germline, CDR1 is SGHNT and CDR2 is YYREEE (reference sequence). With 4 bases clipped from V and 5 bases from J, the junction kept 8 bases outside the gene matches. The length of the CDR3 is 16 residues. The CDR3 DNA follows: TGTGCCAGCAGCAGCCCCAACAGGGGGAATAATTCACCCCTCCACTTT. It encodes CASSSPNRGNNSPLHF. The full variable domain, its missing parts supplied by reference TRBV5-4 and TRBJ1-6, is ETGVTQSPTHLIKTRGQQVTLRCSSQSGHNTVSWYQQALGQGPQFIFQYYREEENGRGNFPPRFSGLQFPNYSSELNVNALELDDSALYLCASSSPNRGNNSPLHFGNGTRLTVT.

CDR3 nucleotide sequence: TGTGCCAGCGCGGGTACAGGGCAGCTCTCCTACAATGAGCAGTTCTTC. Protein product: CASAGTGQLSYNEQFF. This chain joins TRBV12-5 and TRBJ2-1; TRBD1 might be the D (6 bases). Germline loops: CDR1 LGHNT, CDR2 FRNRAP. The CDR3 runs 16 residues.

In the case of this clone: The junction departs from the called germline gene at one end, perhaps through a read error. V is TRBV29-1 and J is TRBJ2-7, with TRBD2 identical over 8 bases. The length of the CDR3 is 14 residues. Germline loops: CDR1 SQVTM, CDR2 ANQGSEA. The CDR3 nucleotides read TGCAGCGTTGATACGGCGGGAGGTTCCTCCGAGCAGTACTTC. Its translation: CSVDTAGGSSEQYF.

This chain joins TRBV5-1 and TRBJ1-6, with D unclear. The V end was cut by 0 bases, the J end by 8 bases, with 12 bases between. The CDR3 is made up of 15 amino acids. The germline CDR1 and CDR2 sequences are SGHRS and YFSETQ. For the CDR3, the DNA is TGCGCCAGCAGCTTGGCAGGAGCAATCGATTCACCCCTCCACTTT. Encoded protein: CASSLAGAIDSPLHF.

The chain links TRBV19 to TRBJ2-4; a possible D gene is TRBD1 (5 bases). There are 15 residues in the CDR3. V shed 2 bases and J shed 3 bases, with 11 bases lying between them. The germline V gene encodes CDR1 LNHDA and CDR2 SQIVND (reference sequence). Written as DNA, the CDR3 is TGTGCCAGTAGTATACAGGGTGTTGGCAAAAACATTCAGTACTTC. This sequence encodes CASSIQGVGKNIQYF.

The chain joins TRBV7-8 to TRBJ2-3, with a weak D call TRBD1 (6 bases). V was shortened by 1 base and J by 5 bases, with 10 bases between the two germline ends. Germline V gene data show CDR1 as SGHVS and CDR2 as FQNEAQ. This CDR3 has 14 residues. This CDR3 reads CASSLGAGVDTQYF. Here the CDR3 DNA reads TGTGCCAGCAGCTTAGGGGCAGGGGTAGATACGCAGTATTTT.

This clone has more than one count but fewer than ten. CDR3 protein: CASRQGKYGYTF. CDR3 in DNA: TGTGCCAGCAGACAGGGGAAGTATGGCTACACCTTC. This sequence joins TRBV6-5 and TRBJ1-2; 7 bases are shared with TRBD1. V shed 6 bases and J 5 bases; nucleotides not matched to a gene: 3. This CDR3 is built from 12 residues. Germline assignment: CDR1 MNHEY and CDR2 SVGAGI.

The CDR3 nucleotides read TGTGCCAGCAGCTCCCAGGCCGGGGGCGACCGGGAGACCCAGTACTTC. Protein: CASSSQAGGDRETQYF. This rearrangement joins TRBV7-3 to TRBJ2-5; D might be TRBD1 or TRBD2, each matching 6 bases. The CDR3 has 16 amino acids. From germline, CDR1 is SGHTA and CDR2 FQGTGA. With 4 bases removed from V and 5 bases from J, the gap between germline ends came to 20 bases.